This T cell receptor (beta chain) stems from a study of Tregs in tolerant kidney transplant recipients. Study summary: An approximately three-day belatacept mixed lymphocyte reaction, sometimes plus 5-day graft donor restimulation, preceded CD4+CD25+CD127- sorting. Antibodies separated recipient from donor cells. Findings and caveats of the study: No direct test of biological reproducibility was done here.

There are 15 residues in the CDR3. The germline CDR1 and CDR2 sequences are SGHTA and FQGNSA. The trim removed 7 bases at V and 9 bases at J, leaving 10 bases unmatched. About this clone itself: Its antigen is as yet unknown.

Assay used: immunoSEQ multiplex PCR; TCRdb lists only in-frame clones, some missing. The sample holds some 15,000 clones, about two thirds seen once. The rearrangement uses TRBV7-2 and TRBJ1-6; 9 bases are a match to TRBD1. Material for sequencing was Tregs from blood cultured with allogeneic cells. The sequence derives from a human donor in good health. The CDR3 region has the DNA TGTGCCAGCATCCAAAGGGGACAGGGCCCTTCACCCCTCCACTTT. Translating gives CASIQRGQGPSPLHF.